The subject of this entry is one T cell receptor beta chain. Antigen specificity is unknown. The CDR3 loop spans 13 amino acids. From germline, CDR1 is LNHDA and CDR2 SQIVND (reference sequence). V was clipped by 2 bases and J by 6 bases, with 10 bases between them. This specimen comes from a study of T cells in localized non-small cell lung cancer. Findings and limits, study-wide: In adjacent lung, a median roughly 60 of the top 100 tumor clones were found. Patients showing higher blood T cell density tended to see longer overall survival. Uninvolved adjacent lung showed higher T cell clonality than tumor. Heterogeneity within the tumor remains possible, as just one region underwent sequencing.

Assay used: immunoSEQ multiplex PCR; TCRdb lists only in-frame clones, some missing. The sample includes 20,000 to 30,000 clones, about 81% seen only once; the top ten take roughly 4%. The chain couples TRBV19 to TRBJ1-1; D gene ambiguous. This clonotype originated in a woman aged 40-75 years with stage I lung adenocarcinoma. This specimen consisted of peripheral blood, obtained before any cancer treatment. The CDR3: CASSIMVLSEAFF. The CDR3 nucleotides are TGTGCCAGTAGTATAATGGTCCTCTCTGAAGCTTTCTTT.